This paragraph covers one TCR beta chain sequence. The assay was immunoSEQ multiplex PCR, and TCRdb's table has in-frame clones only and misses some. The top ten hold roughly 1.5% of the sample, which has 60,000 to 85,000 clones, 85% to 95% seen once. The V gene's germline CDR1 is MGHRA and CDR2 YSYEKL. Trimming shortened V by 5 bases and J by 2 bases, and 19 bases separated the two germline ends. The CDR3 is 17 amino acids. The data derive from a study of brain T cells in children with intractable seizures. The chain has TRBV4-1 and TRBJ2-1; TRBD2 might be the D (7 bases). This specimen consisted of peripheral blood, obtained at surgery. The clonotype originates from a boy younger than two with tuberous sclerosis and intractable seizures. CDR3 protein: CASSTLTGGLTYNEQFF. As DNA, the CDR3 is TGCGCCAGCAGCACTCTGACGGGGGGCCTCACCTACAATGAGCAGTTCTTC.